A single sample gave rise to the 26 T cell receptor beta chains below, sequenced in a study of cytomegalovirus exposure and HLA in healthy donors. Both 60 Vbeta primers and 13 Jbeta primers went into the PCR. Repertoires were generated with immunoSEQ multiplex PCR, while TCRdb's copy carries only in-frame clones and drops some. The table lists under 200,000 clones, 60% to 85% of them singletons. Sample: PBMCs. These receptors all come from a female donor in good health and CMV-seronegative.

The chain couples TRBV2 to TRBJ2-7; tentative D call: TRBD2 (5 bases). The V end lost 6 bases, the J end lost 6 bases, and 15 bases lay between the germline ends. Germline V gene data show CDR1 as SNHLY and CDR2 as FYNNEI. The CDR3 extends over 13 amino acids. The CDR3 region has the DNA TGTGCCAGCAGAGCCACTAGTCGCCCCGAGCAGTACTTC. Encoded protein: CASRATSRPEQYF.

The chain carries TRBV4-2 and TRBJ2-1; weak D call: TRBD2 (7 bases). CDR3 length: 17 amino acids. Germline CDR1 and CDR2: LGHNA and YNFKEQ. Trimming pared 3 bases from V and 7 bases from J, leaving 22 bases between. CDR3 loop: CASSHGELGARGNEQFF. CDR3 sequence (DNA): TGTGCCAGCAGCCACGGAGAATTGGGGGCGCGGGGGAATGAGCAGTTCTTC.

This chain links TRBV2 with TRBJ1-3; possible D gene TRBD1, 6 bases. The germline V and J ends were trimmed by 6 bases and 0 bases, with 12 bases remaining between them. This CDR3 contains 15 residues. Germline V CDR1 and CDR2: SNHLY, FYNNEI. The CDR3: CASRRQGSSGNTIYF. CDR3 sequence (DNA): TGTGCCAGCAGGCGTCAGGGGAGCTCTGGAAACACCATATATTTT. Based on the CDR3 plus reference TRBV2 and TRBJ1-3, the full variable domain is EPEVTQTPSHQVTQMGQEVILRCVPISNHLYFYWYRQILGQKVEFLVSFYNNEISEKSEIFDDQFSVERPDGSNFTLKIRSTKLEDSAMYFCASRRQGSSGNTIYFGEGSWLTVV.

The chain couples TRBV14 to TRBJ2-7, with a possible D match to TRBD1 (5 bases). Trimming stripped 4 bases from V and 3 bases from J, with 19 bases between. The CDR3 runs 16 residues. Germline V lookup: CDR1 SGHDN, CDR2 FVKESK. For the CDR3, the DNA is TGTGCCAGCAGCCGCCTGGGCACAGGTATCTTCTACGAGCAGTACTTC. It codes for CASSRLGTGIFYEQYF.

The chain is built from TRBV7-9 and TRBJ2-7; D might be TRBD2 (6 bases). The germline gives CDR1 SEHNR, CDR2 FQNEAQ (reference sequence). The V end was cut by 1 base, the J end by 2 bases, with 12 bases between. This CDR3 comprises 15 residues. The CDR3 DNA reads TGTGCCAGCAGCTTAGGGGACTCTCAAGCCTACGAGCAGTACTTC. This codes for CASSLGDSQAYEQYF.

The chain joins TRBV28 to TRBJ2-7; TRBD2 aligns across 7 bases. From germline, CDR1 is MDHEN and CDR2 SYDVKM. After removal of 9 bases from V and 5 bases from J, the junction contained 13 bases not matched to a gene. The CDR3 contains 14 residues. The CDR3 sequence is CASRDGGSRHEQYF. Here the CDR3 DNA reads TGTGCCAGTCGTGACGGGGGGTCCCGCCACGAGCAGTACTTC.

This clone has just a few counts. V is TRBV25-1 and J is TRBJ1-1, with no clear D. Trimming shortened V by 6 bases and J by 4 bases, and 15 bases separated the two germline ends. The CDR3 is 14 residues long. Looked up from germline, CDR1 is MGHDK and CDR2 is SYGVNS. CDR3 in amino acids: CASSPSSGITEAFF. The CDR3 region has the DNA TGTGCCAGCAGCCCTTCCTCGGGTATCACTGAAGCTTTCTTT.

The CDR3 coding sequence is TGCGCCAGCAGGTCCGGGACAGCGGGTTTGGAGCAGTACTTC. It translates to CASRSGTAGLEQYF. V is TRBV5-1 and J is TRBJ2-7; TRBD1 might be the D (7 bases). The V end was cut by 5 bases, the J end by 7 bases, with 19 bases between. This CDR3 contains 14 residues. Per the germline V gene, CDR1 is SGHRS and CDR2 is YFSETQ.

This clone has a handful of counts. The chain recombines TRBV19 with TRBJ1-1; no clear D gene. V was clipped by 5 bases and J by 2 bases, with 12 bases between them. Germline assignment: CDR1 LNHDA and CDR2 SQIVND (reference sequence). CDR3 length: 14 residues. CDR3 nucleotides: TGTGCCAGTAGTCACTCCAGGACTAACACTGAAGCTTTCTTT. Protein product: CASSHSRTNTEAFF.

V usage is TRBV28 and J usage is TRBJ2-1; D gene unclear. The V and J ends lost 4 bases and 0 bases respectively, with 19 bases between them. Germline V lookup: CDR1 MDHEN, CDR2 SYDVKM. The length of the CDR3 is 18 residues. CDR3 DNA sequence: TGTGCCAGCAGTTCTTCATTCTACCCCGCGAGCTCCTACAATGAGCAGTTCTTC. This codes for CASSSSFYPASSYNEQFF.

The rearrangement links TRBV9 to TRBJ2-1, with 8 bases matching TRBD2. Germline V gene sequence: CDR1 SGDLS, CDR2 YYNGEE. The V segment lost 2 bases and the J segment 9 bases; nucleotides outside the gene matches: 7. This CDR3 spans 14 amino acids. Written as DNA, the CDR3 is TGTGCCAGCAGCGTCACTAGCGGTATGGTTGAGCAGTTCTTC. Its translation: CASSVTSGMVEQFF.

The rearrangement links TRBV7-3 to TRBJ2-1, with D perhaps matching TRBD2 (6 bases). Trimming left V 3 bases short and J 3 bases short, with 12 bases between. This CDR3 has 15 amino acids. CDR1 is SGHTA and CDR2 is FQGTGA in the germline V gene. CDR3: CASSFPGRDYNEQFF. The CDR3 nucleotides are TGTGCCAGCAGCTTCCCTGGGCGGGACTACAATGAGCAGTTCTTC.

The genes are TRBV15 and TRBJ2-7; 7 nucleotides line up with TRBD1. The V gene end was trimmed by 2 bases and the J gene end by 4 bases; junction bases not matched to a gene: 11. Germline assignment: CDR1 LNHNV and CDR2 YYDKDF (reference sequence). CDR3 size: 16 residues. The CDR3 coding sequence is TGTGCCACCAGCAGAAACGACAGGGACCCAACATACGAGCAGTACTTC. Translation gives CATSRNDRDPTYEQYF.

This clone was seen a single time. This sequence joins TRBV6-6 and TRBJ1-1; D may be TRBD1 (5 bases). Germline CDR1 reads MNHNY; CDR2 reads SVGAGI (reference sequence). The CDR3 totals 13 residues. V was cut by 6 bases and J by 8 bases, with 16 bases left in between. The CDR3 loop is CASRAVRGEEAFF. DNA of the CDR3: TGTGCCAGCAGGGCAGTTCGGGGGGAGGAAGCTTTCTTT.

The V gene is TRBV10-3, the J gene TRBJ2-7; D is ambiguous. Trimming left V 8 bases short and J 3 bases short, with 8 bases between. The CDR3 loop spans 11 amino acids. Germline values: CDR1 ENHRY, CDR2 SYGVKD. In DNA form, the CDR3 reads TGTGCCATCTTAGGCGGCTACGAGCAGTACTTC. It translates to CAILGGYEQYF.

The V and J genes are TRBV6-5 and TRBJ1-3; no definite D call. In germline, CDR1 is MNHEY, CDR2 SVGAGI. CDR3 length equals 13 residues. Trimming cost V 7 bases and J 2 bases, with 9 bases left between them. This CDR3 reads CASIQRTGNTIYF. In DNA form, the CDR3 reads TGTGCCAGCATCCAGAGGACTGGAAACACCATATATTTT.

The rearrangement uses TRBV13 and TRBJ2-1, with 9 nucleotides matching TRBD2. The CDR3 runs 15 residues. Germline loops: CDR1 PRHDT, CDR2 FYEKMQ (reference sequence). The V segment lost 0 bases and the J segment 6 bases; nucleotides outside the gene matches: 3. The CDR3: CASSLGAGGLNEQFF. The DNA of the CDR3 is TGTGCCAGCAGCTTAGGAGCGGGGGGACTCAATGAGCAGTTCTTC.

V and J are TRBV30 and TRBJ2-5; D ambiguous. The DNA end is more similar to TRBJ2-7, so the J call may be wrong. This CDR3 comprises 11 residues. From germline, CDR1 is GTSNPN and CDR2 SVGIG (reference sequence). The DNA for the CDR3 is TGTGCACACCAGAGCTTGGGCGAGCAGTACTTC. Translating gives CAHQSLGEQYF.

This clone turned up a few times. V gene TRBV28 combines with J gene TRBJ2-2; possible D gene TRBD2, 6 bases. Germline V gene data show CDR1 as MDHEN and CDR2 as SYDVKM. Trimming shortened V by 10 bases and J by 4 bases, and 10 bases separated the two germline ends. The CDR3 covers 12 residues. The CDR3 here is CATRESTGELFF. DNA for the CDR3: TGTGCCACACGGGAGAGCACCGGGGAGCTGTTTTTT. Variable domain in full (rest from reference TRBV28 and TRBJ2-2): DVKVTQSSRYLVKRTGEKVFLECVQDMDHENMFWYRQDPGLGLRLIYFSYDVKMKEKGDIPEGYSVSREKKERFSLILESASTNQTSMYLCATRESTGELFFGEGSRLTVL.

This clone has only a few counts. The chain employs TRBV21-1 and TRBJ2-3; TRBD2, the table's D call, was not compared with the DNA. TRBV21-1 is a pseudogene. This CDR3 is built from 17 residues. CDR3 loop: CASSSSGSLGRTDTQYF. Written as DNA, the CDR3 is TGTGCCAGCAGCAGTAGCGGGAGTTTGGGTAGGACAGATACGCAGTATTTT.

The V call is TRBV7-2, the J call TRBJ2-1; maybe TRBD1 (5 bases). Trimming took 11 bases from V and 4 from J, leaving 15 bases between them. There are 13 residues in the CDR3. Germline CDR1 SGHTA, CDR2 FQGNSA. The CDR3 loop is CASSSPGYNEQFF. DNA for the CDR3: TGTGCCTCCTCCTCCCCAGGGTACAATGAGCAGTTCTTC. Complete variable domain (other parts from reference TRBV7-2 and TRBJ2-1): GAGVSQSPSNKVTEKGKDVELRCDPISGHTALYWYRQSLGQGLEFLIYFQGNSAPDKSGLPSDRFSAERTGGSVSTLTIQRTQQEDSAVYLCASSSPGYNEQFFGPGTRLTVL.

This clone has just a few counts. This chain uses TRBV27 with TRBJ2-2, with D perhaps TRBD2 (6 bases). This CDR3 comprises 16 residues. Deletions cut 11 bases from V and 5 bases from J, with 24 bases between. Per germline, CDR1 MNHEY and CDR2 SMNVEV (reference sequence). This chain's CDR3 is CASWGWQGGETGELFF. The CDR3 DNA reads TGTGCCTCCTGGGGGTGGCAGGGCGGGGAGACCGGGGAGCTGTTTTTT.

The V and J genes are TRBV5-1 and TRBJ2-4, with TRBD1 matching over 9 bases. The CDR3 sequence is 15 residues long. V lost 0 bases to trimming and J lost 5 bases; unmatched junction nucleotides: 3. Germline assignment: CDR1 SGHRS and CDR2 YFSETQ. CDR3 sequence (DNA): TGCGCCAGCAGCTTGGGGGACAGGGCTGAAAACATTCAGTACTTC. Amino acids: CASSLGDRAENIQYF.

The chain uses TRBV5-8 and TRBJ2-3; the match to TRBD2 covers 7 bases. Unmatched junction bases numbered 6, after V lost 2 bases and J lost 0 bases. Germline lookup yields CDR1 SGHTS and CDR2 YDEGEE. The CDR3 runs to 16 residues. This CDR3 reads CASSLWEGPSTDTQYF. The CDR3, as DNA: TGTGCCAGCAGCTTATGGGAGGGGCCTAGCACAGATACGCAGTATTTT. The full variable domain, its missing parts supplied by reference TRBV5-8 and TRBJ2-3, is EAGVTQSPTHLIKTRGQQATLRCSPISGHTSVYWYQQALGLGLQFLLWYDEGEERNRGNFPPRFSGRQFPNYSSELNVNALELEDSALYLCASSLWEGPSTDTQYFGPGTRLTVL.

The chain couples TRBV6-1 to TRBJ1-5; 7 nucleotides line up with TRBD1. The V and J ends lost 3 bases and 4 bases, in that order; junction bases with no gene match: 12. The CDR3 covers 17 residues. The germline CDR1 and CDR2 sequences are MNHNS and SASEGT. The CDR3 protein is CASSDNVPGQTNQPQHF. CDR3 sequence (DNA): TGTGCCAGCAGTGATAACGTCCCGGGACAGACGAATCAGCCCCAGCATTTT.

V and J are TRBV28 and TRBJ1-6; TRBD1 might be the D (5 bases). With 3 bases removed from V and 6 bases from J, the gap between germline ends came to 18 bases. Germline CDR1 MDHEN, CDR2 SYDVKM. The CDR3 loop spans 17 amino acids. This CDR3 reads CASSFPPGGGSNSPLHF. CDR3 nucleotide sequence: TGTGCCAGCAGTTTTCCCCCCGGGGGGGGAAGTAATTCACCCCTCCACTTT. The full variable domain, rest sourced from reference TRBV28 and TRBJ1-6, is DVKVTQSSRYLVKRTGEKVFLECVQDMDHENMFWYRQDPGLGLRLIYFSYDVKMKEKGDIPEGYSVSREKKERFSLILESASTNQTSMYLCASSFPPGGGSNSPLHFGNGTRLTVT.